This is a list of T cell receptor beta chains from one sample in a study of cytomegalovirus exposure and HLA in healthy donors. Clones were read by immunoSEQ multiplex PCR, and TCRdb kept only the in-frame ones, dropping some. The table shows roughly 180,000 clones, with 80% to 85% occurring only once. The sample comprised PBMCs. These receptors all come from a boy aged 2-9 years in good health and CMV-seronegative. CDR3s leave out the opening cysteine and the closing phenylalanine or tryptophan. The order of the fields is CDR3 protein, D gene, J gene, CDR3 length, V gene. D genes are given only for firm matches.

CDR3: ASSYSGLKGVEQY
D: .
J: TRBJ2-7
length: 13
V: TRBV6-5

CDR3: ASSLGTAYEQY
D: TRBD1
J: TRBJ2-7
length: 11
V: TRBV2

CDR3: ASSRGRDTEAF
D: .
J: TRBJ1-1
length: 11
V: TRBV7-6

CDR3: ASSLTVNTEAF
D: .
J: TRBJ1-1
length: 11
V: TRBV6-6

CDR3: ASSSTGFSGANVLT
D: .
J: TRBJ2-6
length: 14
V: TRBV25-1

CDR3: ASSLLGRAQETQY
D: TRBD2
J: TRBJ2-5
length: 13
V: TRBV5-6

CDR3: ASSYRELNEQF
D: .
J: TRBJ2-1
length: 11
V: TRBV6-5

CDR3: ASSPGQGAEETQY
D: TRBD1
J: TRBJ2-5
length: 13
V: TRBV5-8

CDR3: ASSFRLDQETQY
D: .
J: TRBJ2-5
length: 12
V: TRBV5-4

CDR3: ASSETRGAYNEQF
D: TRBD2
J: TRBJ2-1
length: 13
V: TRBV6-1

CDR3: ASSPEGQGPYGYT
D: .
J: TRBJ1-2
length: 13
V: TRBV7-9

CDR3: ASTTGQGGNTIY
D: TRBD1
J: TRBJ1-3
length: 12
V: TRBV10-2

CDR3: ASSQSQVSYEQY
D: .
J: TRBJ2-7
length: 12
V: TRBV27

CDR3: ASSLALQVTNYGYT
D: .
J: TRBJ1-2
length: 14
V: TRBV5-6

CDR3: SVGPAGGTDTQY
D: TRBD2
J: TRBJ2-3
length: 12
V: TRBV29-1

CDR3: ASSFPSSGRNEQF
D: TRBD2
J: TRBJ2-1
length: 13
V: TRBV7-2

CDR3: ASSRDRGLNYGYT
D: TRBD1
J: TRBJ1-2
length: 13
V: TRBV19

CDR3: ASSFGGAGNTIY
D: .
J: TRBJ1-3
length: 12
V: TRBV11-2

CDR3: ASSLATGNYGYT
D: TRBD1
J: TRBJ1-2
length: 12
V: TRBV7-9

CDR3: AWSGGGTRD
D: .
J: TRBJ2-7
length: 9
V: TRBV30

CDR3: ASSFTGGVSGNTIY
D: .
J: TRBJ1-3
length: 14
V: TRBV5-1

CDR3: ASSGTSGRHSTDTQY
D: TRBD2
J: TRBJ2-3
length: 15
V: TRBV9

CDR3: ASSLVQAPGNTIY
D: .
J: TRBJ1-3
length: 13
V: TRBV7-2

CDR3: ASSIANNANTEAF
D: .
J: TRBJ1-1
length: 13
V: TRBV19

CDR3: ASSYSTGEAADTQY
D: TRBD1
J: TRBJ2-3
length: 14
V: TRBV6-5

CDR3: ASSFDVQGFYGYT
D: .
J: TRBJ1-2
length: 13
V: TRBV5-1

CDR3: ASSHRPGQATNEKLF
D: TRBD1
J: TRBJ1-4
length: 15
V: TRBV9

CDR3: ASSPNRGGTEAF
D: TRBD1
J: TRBJ1-1
length: 12
V: TRBV5-4

CDR3: ASSQNFPGQGTGELF
D: TRBD1
J: TRBJ2-2
length: 15
V: TRBV7-8